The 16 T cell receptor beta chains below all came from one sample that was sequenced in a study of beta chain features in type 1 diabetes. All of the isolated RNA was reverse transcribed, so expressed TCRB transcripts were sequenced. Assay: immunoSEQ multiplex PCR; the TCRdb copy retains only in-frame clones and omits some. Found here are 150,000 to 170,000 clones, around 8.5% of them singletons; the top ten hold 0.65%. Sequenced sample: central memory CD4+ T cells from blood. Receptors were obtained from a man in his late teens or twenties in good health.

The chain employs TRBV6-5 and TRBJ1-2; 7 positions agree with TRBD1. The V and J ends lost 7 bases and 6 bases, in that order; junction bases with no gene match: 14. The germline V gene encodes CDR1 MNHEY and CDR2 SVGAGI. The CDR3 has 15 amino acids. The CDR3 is CASIPNRGGVNGYTF. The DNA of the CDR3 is TGTGCCAGCATTCCAAATCGAGGGGGCGTCAATGGCTACACCTTC.

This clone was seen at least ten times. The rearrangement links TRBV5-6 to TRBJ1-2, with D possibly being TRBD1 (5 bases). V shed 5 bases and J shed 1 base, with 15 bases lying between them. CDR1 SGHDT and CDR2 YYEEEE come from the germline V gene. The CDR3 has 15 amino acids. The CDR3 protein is CASRPTGEGNYGYTF. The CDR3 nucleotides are TGTGCCAGCAGGCCCACGGGGGAGGGTAACTATGGCTACACCTTC.

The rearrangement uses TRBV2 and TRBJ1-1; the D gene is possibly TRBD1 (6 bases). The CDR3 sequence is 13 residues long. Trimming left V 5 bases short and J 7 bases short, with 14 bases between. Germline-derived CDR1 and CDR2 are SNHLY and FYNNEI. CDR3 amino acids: CASSFEQGSEAFF. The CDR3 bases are TGTGCCAGCAGTTTTGAACAGGGAAGTGAAGCTTTCTTT.

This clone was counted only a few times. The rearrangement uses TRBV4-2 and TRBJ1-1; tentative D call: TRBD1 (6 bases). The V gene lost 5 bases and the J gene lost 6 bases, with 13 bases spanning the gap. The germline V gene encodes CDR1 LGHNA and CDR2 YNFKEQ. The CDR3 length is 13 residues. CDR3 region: CASSSRTAAEAFF. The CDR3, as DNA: TGTGCCAGCAGCTCACGGACAGCCGCTGAAGCTTTCTTT.

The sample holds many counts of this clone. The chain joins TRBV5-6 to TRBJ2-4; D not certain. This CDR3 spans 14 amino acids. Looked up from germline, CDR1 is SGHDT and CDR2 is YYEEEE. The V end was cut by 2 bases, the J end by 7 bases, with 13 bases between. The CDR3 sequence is CASSLRQAVNIQYF. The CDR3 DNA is TGTGCCAGCAGCTTAAGGCAGGCAGTGAACATTCAGTACTTC. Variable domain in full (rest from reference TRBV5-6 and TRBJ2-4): DAGVTQSPTHLIKTRGQQVTLRCSPKSGHDTVSWYQQALGQGPQFIFQYYEEEERQRGNFPDRFSGHQFPNYSSELNVNALLLGDSALYLCASSLRQAVNIQYFGAGTRLSVL.

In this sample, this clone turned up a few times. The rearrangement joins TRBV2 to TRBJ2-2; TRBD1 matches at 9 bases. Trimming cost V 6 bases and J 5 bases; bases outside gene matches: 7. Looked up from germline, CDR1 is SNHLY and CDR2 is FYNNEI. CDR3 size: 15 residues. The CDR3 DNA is TGTGCCAGCAGCACCGGGACAGGGTTAACCGGGGAGCTGTTTTTT. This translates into CASSTGTGLTGELFF.

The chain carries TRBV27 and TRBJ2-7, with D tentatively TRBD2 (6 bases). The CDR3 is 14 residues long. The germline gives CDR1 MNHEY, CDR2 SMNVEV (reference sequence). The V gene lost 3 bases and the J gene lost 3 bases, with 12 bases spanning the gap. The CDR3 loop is CASSFGTALYEQYF. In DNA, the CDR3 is TGTGCCAGCAGTTTCGGGACTGCTCTCTACGAGCAGTACTTC.

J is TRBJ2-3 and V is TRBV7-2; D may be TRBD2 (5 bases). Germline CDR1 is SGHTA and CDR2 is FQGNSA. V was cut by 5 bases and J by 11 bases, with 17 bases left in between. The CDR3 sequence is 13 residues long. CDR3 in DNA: TGTGCCAGCAGCCAGAATTCAATCAGCGGGCAGTATTTT. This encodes CASSQNSISGQYF.

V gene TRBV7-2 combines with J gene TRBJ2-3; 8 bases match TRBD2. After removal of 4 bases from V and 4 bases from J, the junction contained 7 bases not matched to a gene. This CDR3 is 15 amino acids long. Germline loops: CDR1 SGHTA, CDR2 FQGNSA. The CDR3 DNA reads TGTGCCAGCAGCTCCGTAGCGGGGAGCGCAGATACGCAGTATTTT. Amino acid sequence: CASSSVAGSADTQYF.

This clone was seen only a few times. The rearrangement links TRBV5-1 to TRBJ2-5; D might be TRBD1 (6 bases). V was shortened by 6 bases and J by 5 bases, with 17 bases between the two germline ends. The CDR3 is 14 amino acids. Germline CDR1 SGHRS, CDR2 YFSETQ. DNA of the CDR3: TGCGCCAGCAAAGTGTTACAGGGTGACGAGACCCAGTACTTC. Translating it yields CASKVLQGDETQYF.

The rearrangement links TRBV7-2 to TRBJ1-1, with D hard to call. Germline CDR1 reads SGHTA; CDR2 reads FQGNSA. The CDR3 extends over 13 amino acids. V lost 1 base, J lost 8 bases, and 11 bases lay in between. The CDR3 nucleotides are TGTGCCAGCAGCTTAGTCTACGGTAAGGAAGCTTTCTTT. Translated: CASSLVYGKEAFF.

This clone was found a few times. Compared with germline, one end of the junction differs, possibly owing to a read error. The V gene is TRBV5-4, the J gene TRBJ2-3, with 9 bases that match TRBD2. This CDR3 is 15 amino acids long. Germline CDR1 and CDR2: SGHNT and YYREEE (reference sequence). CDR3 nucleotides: TGCGCCAGCAGCCAAGGACTAGCGTTGCCAGATACGCAGTATTTT. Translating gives CASSQGLALPDTQYF.

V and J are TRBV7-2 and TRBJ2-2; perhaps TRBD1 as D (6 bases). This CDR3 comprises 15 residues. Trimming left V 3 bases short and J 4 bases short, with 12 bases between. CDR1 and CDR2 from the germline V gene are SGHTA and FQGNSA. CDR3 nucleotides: TGTGCCAGCAGCTTTTCGATGGGGGCCACCGGGGAGCTGTTTTTT. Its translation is CASSFSMGATGELFF.

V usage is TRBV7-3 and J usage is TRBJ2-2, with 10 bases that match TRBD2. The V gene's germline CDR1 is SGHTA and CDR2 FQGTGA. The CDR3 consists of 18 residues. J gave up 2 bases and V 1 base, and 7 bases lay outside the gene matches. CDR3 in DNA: TGTGCCAGCAGCTTAAACCCAGCGGGGGGGTTTAACACCGGGGAGCTGTTTTTT. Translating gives CASSLNPAGGFNTGELFF.

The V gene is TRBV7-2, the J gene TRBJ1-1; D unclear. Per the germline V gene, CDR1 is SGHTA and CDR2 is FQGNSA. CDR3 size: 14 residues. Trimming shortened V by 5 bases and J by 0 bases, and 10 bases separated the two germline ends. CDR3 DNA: TGTGCCAGCAGCCCTAGATTGATGAACACTGAAGCTTTCTTT. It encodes CASSPRLMNTEAFF. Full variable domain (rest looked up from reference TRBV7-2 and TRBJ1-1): GAGVSQSPSNKVTEKGKDVELRCDPISGHTALYWYRQSLGQGLEFLIYFQGNSAPDKSGLPSDRFSAERTGGSVSTLTIQRTQQEDSAVYLCASSPRLMNTEAFFGQGTRLTVV.

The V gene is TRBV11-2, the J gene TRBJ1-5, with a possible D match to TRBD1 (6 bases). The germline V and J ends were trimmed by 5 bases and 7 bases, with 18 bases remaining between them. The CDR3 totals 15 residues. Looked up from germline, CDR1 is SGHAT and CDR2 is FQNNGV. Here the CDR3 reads CASSENGGPGQPQHF. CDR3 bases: TGTGCCAGCAGCGAGAATGGGGGCCCAGGGCAGCCCCAGCATTTT.